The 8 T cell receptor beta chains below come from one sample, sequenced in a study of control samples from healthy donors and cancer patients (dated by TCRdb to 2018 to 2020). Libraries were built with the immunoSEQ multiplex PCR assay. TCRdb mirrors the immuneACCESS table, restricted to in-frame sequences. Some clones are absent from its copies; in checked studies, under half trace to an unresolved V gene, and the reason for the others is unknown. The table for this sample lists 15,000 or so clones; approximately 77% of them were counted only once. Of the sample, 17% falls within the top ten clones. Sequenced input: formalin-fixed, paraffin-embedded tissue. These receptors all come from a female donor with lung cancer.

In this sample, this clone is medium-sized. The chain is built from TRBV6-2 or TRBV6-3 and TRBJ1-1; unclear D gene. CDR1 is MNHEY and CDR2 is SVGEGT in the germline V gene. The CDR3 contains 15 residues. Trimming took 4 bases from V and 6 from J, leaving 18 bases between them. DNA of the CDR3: TGTGCCAGCAGTTCCCCTCCTTGGACGTTACCTGAAGCTTTCTTT. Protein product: CASSSPPWTLPEAFF.

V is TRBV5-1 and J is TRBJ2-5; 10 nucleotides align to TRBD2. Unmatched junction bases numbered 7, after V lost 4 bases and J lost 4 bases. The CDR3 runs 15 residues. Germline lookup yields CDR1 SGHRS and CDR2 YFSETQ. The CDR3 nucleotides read TGCGCCAGCAGCGCAGCGGGAGGGCCGGGAGAGACCCAGTACTTC. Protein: CASSAAGGPGETQYF.

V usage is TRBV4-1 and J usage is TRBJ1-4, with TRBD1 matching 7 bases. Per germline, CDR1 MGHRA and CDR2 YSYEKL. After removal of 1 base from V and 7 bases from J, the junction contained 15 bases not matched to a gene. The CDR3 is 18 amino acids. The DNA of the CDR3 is TGCGCCAGCAGCCAAGTTGAGGGGGCGCAAAGGGCTATTGAAAAACTGTTTTTT. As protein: CASSQVEGAQRAIEKLFF.

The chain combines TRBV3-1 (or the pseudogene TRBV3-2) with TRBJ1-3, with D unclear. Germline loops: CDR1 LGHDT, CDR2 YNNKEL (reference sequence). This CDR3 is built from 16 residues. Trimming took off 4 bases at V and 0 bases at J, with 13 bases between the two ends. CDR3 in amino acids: CASSPRSLNSGNTIYF. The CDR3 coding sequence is TGTGCCAGCAGCCCTCGCTCATTGAACTCTGGAAACACCATATATTTT.

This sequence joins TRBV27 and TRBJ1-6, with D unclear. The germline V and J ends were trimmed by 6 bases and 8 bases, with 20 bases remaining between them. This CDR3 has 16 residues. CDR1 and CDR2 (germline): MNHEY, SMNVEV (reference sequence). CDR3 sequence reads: CASRRDAAEGYSPLHF. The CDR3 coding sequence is TGTGCCAGCAGACGAGACGCGGCAGAGGGTTATTCACCCCTCCACTTT.

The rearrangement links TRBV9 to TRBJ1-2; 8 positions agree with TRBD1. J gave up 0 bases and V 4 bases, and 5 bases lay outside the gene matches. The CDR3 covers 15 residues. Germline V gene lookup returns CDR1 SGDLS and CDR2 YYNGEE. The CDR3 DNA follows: TGTGCCAGCAGCCCCCCAGGGGGCACTAACTATGGCTACACCTTC. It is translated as CASSPPGGTNYGYTF.

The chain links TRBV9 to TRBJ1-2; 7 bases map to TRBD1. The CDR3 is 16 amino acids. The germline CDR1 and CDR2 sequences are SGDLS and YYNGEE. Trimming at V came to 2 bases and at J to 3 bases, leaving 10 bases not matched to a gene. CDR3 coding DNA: TGTGCCAGCAGCGTCCAATTTTCCGGACAGGACTATGGCTACACCTTC. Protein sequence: CASSVQFSGQDYGYTF.

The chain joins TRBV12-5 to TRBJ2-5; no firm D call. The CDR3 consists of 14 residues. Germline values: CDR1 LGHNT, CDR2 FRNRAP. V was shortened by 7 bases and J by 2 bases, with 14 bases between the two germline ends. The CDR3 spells CASVLETAQETQYF. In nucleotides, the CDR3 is TGTGCTAGTGTTCTCGAAACCGCTCAAGAGACCCAGTACTTC.